Presented here are 18 T cell receptor beta chains from one specimen sequenced in a study of beta chain features in type 1 diabetes. The study's findings and limits: Shorter TCRB CDR3s, moderately but significantly so, were found in Type 1 diabetes patients in all four CD4+ subsets.

Their specific antigens are unknown. Of the isolated RNA, all was reverse transcribed, and so the sequenced material was expressed TCRB transcripts. Measured with immunoSEQ multiplex PCR; TCRdb has only the in-frame clones, and not every one. The table has around 170,000 clones, about 9% seen once. The sequencing sample was made of central memory CD4+ T cells from blood. The source is a woman in her thirties with type 1 diabetes.

A few counts support this clone. The chain is built from TRBV6-5 and TRBJ2-2; no clear D gene. This CDR3 has 14 residues. Trimming removed 6 bases at V and 3 bases at J, with 11 bases between. Germline V gene lookup returns CDR1 MNHEY and CDR2 SVGAGI. CDR3 sequence: CASRPPGYTGELFF. The CDR3 DNA follows: TGTGCCAGCAGGCCTCCCGGGTACACCGGGGAGCTGTTTTTT.

The table lists this clone with a few counts. The chain has TRBV18 and TRBJ1-3; TRBD1 might be the D (6 bases). CDR1 is KGHSH, CDR2 LQKENI, per germline. V lost 6 bases and J lost 3, with 12 bases in between. The CDR3 totals 14 residues. CDR3 nucleotides: TGTGCCAGCTCCACAGGGCATTATGGAAACACCATATATTTT. Encoded protein: CASSTGHYGNTIYF.

This chain links TRBV6-1 with TRBJ2-5; the match to TRBD1 covers 9 bases. Germline CDR1 is MNHNS and CDR2 is SASEGT. The length of the CDR3 is 15 residues. V dropped 4 bases and J dropped 2; count of bases not matched to a gene: 5. The CDR3 spells CASSGAGTGQETQYF. The CDR3 DNA reads as TGTGCCAGCAGTGGGGCTGGGACAGGGCAAGAGACCCAGTACTTC.

This clone has just a few counts. This chain connects TRBV5-5 to TRBJ2-5; weak D call: TRBD2 (6 bases). Germline lookup yields CDR1 SGHKS and CDR2 YYEKEE (reference sequence). Trimming pared 1 base from V and 2 bases from J, leaving 9 bases between. There are 14 residues in the CDR3. CDR3 region: CASSLPSVQETQYF. CDR3 in DNA: TGTGCCAGCAGCTTGCCTAGCGTTCAAGAGACCCAGTACTTC.

This clone was picked up a small number of times. This chain links TRBV10-3 with TRBJ2-5; D gene ambiguous. Trimming cost V 7 bases and J 3 bases, with 6 bases left between them. Germline-derived CDR1 and CDR2 are ENHRY and SYGVKD. The CDR3 loop spans 11 amino acids. The CDR3 DNA sequence: TGTGCCATCAAAACGGAAGAGACCCAGTACTTC. Protein product: CAIKTEETQYF.

V and J are TRBV2 and TRBJ2-5, with D possibly matching TRBD2 (5 bases). V lost 6 bases and J lost 5, with 16 bases in between. CDR1 is SNHLY and CDR2 is FYNNEI in the germline V gene. This CDR3 comprises 14 residues. DNA for the CDR3: TGTGCCAGCAGGGAGAGATACACGGGGGAGACCCAGTACTTC. It encodes CASRERYTGETQYF.

This clone was picked up a small number of times. This chain links TRBV28 with TRBJ2-3; 9 bases are shared with TRBD1. The ends lost 5 bases at V and 3 bases at J; junction bases unmatched: 12. This CDR3 region has 17 residues. Germline CDR1 and CDR2: MDHEN and SYDVKM. The CDR3 DNA is TGTGCCAGCAGTGAACTCCGGGACAGGGATCTAACAGATACGCAGTATTTT. This encodes CASSELRDRDLTDTQYF.

V usage is TRBV4-1 and J usage is TRBJ2-7; TRBD2 agrees at 7 bases. V lost 1 base to trimming and J lost 0 bases; unmatched junction nucleotides: 3. Germline CDR1 is MGHRA and CDR2 is YSYEKL. This CDR3 spans 15 amino acids. The CDR3: CASSQGLADSYEQYF. For the CDR3, the DNA is TGCGCCAGCAGCCAAGGTCTAGCGGACTCCTACGAGCAGTACTTC.

This clone was counted between two and nine times. The chain combines TRBV19 with TRBJ2-7; 7 bases align to TRBD2. Germline V gene data show CDR1 as LNHDA and CDR2 as SQIVND (reference sequence). This CDR3 is 15 amino acids long. V trimming: 7 bases; J trimming: 4 bases; junction bases outside the gene matches: 13. Written as DNA, the CDR3 is TGTGCCAGTAAGAGGGAAACGGGAGGCCGTTACGAGCAGTACTTC. Translating it yields CASKRETGGRYEQYF.

The V call is TRBV6-5, the J call TRBJ2-1; 12 bases are shared with TRBD2. The CDR3 consists of 15 residues. The junction had 3 bases not matched to a gene; V was cut back by 3 bases and J by 6 bases. The germline gives CDR1 MNHEY, CDR2 SVGAGI. In nucleotides, the CDR3 is TGTGCCAGCAGTTATTCGACTAGCGGGAGCAATGAGCAGTTCTTC. It codes for CASSYSTSGSNEQFF.

This clone was counted a few times. This chain uses TRBV7-2 with TRBJ2-5; possible D gene TRBD2, 5 bases. Trimming cost V 8 bases and J 5 bases, with 18 bases left between them. Germline CDR1 SGHTA, CDR2 FQGNSA. This CDR3 is built from 14 residues. CDR3 in amino acids: CASGQREGGETQYF. The CDR3 DNA reads as TGTGCCAGCGGTCAGCGAGAGGGCGGGGAGACCCAGTACTTC.

J is TRBJ2-3 and V is TRBV9; 8 bases match TRBD2. This CDR3 region has 16 residues. Germline V gives CDR1 SGDLS, CDR2 YYNGEE. Trimming took 0 bases from V and 1 from J; bases not matched to a gene: 4. CDR3 sequence (DNA): TGTGCCAGCAGCGTAGATGCAGCGGGAGGCACAGATACGCAGTATTTT. Encoded protein: CASSVDAAGGTDTQYF. Variable domain in full (rest from reference TRBV9 and TRBJ2-3): DSGVTQTPKHLITATGQRVTLRCSPRSGDLSVYWYQQSLDQGLQFLIQYYNGEERAKGNILERFSAQQFPDLHSELNLSSLELGDSALYFCASSVDAAGGTDTQYFGPGTRLTVL.

This clone was detected a few times. The chain links TRBV5-1 to TRBJ2-3, with D perhaps TRBD2 (5 bases). Germline-derived CDR1 and CDR2 are SGHRS and YFSETQ. The CDR3 totals 14 residues. V lost 0 bases and J lost 4, with 9 bases in between. The chain's CDR3 is CASSLELGADTQYF. CDR3 nucleotides: TGCGCCAGCAGCTTGGAACTAGGAGCAGATACGCAGTATTTT. Drawing the rest from reference TRBV5-1 and TRBJ2-3, the complete variable domain is KAGVTQTPRYLIKTRGQQVTLSCSPISGHRSVSWYQQTPGQGLQFLFEYFSETQRNKGNFPGRFSGRQFSNSRSEMNVSTLELGDSALYLCASSLELGADTQYFGPGTRLTVL.

This clone turned up a few times. The gene calls are TRBV11-2 and TRBJ2-2, with no clear D. Trimming removed 1 base from V and 0 bases from J, with 6 bases in between. CDR3 length: 15 amino acids. Germline V gives CDR1 SGHAT, CDR2 FQNNGV. CDR3: CASSLARTNTGELFF. In DNA form, the CDR3 reads TGTGCCAGCAGCTTAGCCAGGACGAACACCGGGGAGCTGTTTTTT.

V is TRBV6-5 and J is TRBJ2-7; TRBD2 matches 13 bases. Germline trimming cut 8 bases from V and 0 bases from J; bases unmatched to any gene: 1. Per germline, CDR1 MNHEY and CDR2 SVGAGI. The CDR3 has 14 residues. The chain's CDR3 is CASGTSGTSYEQYF. DNA of the CDR3: TGTGCCAGCGGGACTAGCGGGACCTCCTACGAGCAGTACTTC.

The rearrangement uses TRBV25-1 and TRBJ2-5, with D possibly TRBD2 on 7 matching bases. This CDR3 spans 14 amino acids. Germline loops: CDR1 MGHDK, CDR2 SYGVNS. With 5 bases removed from V and 3 bases from J, the gap between germline ends came to 13 bases. The CDR3 coding sequence is TGTGCCAGCAGTCTAGGGGGGGCAGAAGAGACCCAGTACTTC. Its protein product is CASSLGGAEETQYF.

V and J are TRBV11-2 and TRBJ1-4; the match to TRBD1 covers 8 bases. The CDR3 runs to 15 residues. The V segment lost 5 bases and the J segment 6 bases; nucleotides outside the gene matches: 8. From germline, CDR1 is SGHAT and CDR2 FQNNGV. The DNA of the CDR3 is TGTGCCAGCAGCCCCCTGGGACAGGCGCATGAAAAACTGTTTTTT. Translated, it gives CASSPLGQAHEKLFF. Based on the CDR3 plus reference TRBV11-2 and TRBJ1-4, the full variable domain is EAGVAQSPRYKIIEKRQSVAFWCNPISGHATLYWYQQILGQGPKLLIQFQNNGVVDDSQLPKDRFSAERLKGVDSTLKIQPAKLEDSAVYLCASSPLGQAHEKLFFGSGTQLSVL.

The chain employs TRBV28 and TRBJ2-7; D might be TRBD2 (5 bases). Trimming stripped 8 bases from V and 6 bases from J, with 11 bases between. The germline V gene has CDR1 MDHEN and CDR2 SYDVKM. The CDR3 is 11 amino acids. The CDR3 DNA follows: TGTGCCAGCTCACCGGGATTCGAGCAGTACTTC. Its protein is CASSPGFEQYF.